These T cell receptor beta chains were read from a single sample in a study of T cell responses to AZD1222 COVID-19 vaccine. Generated by immunoSEQ multiplex PCR, the TCRdb table keeps only in-frame clones and is missing some. The table has about 88,000 clones, approximately 88% seen once. The sample in question was peripheral blood, obtained 28 days after the second AZD1222 dose. The receptors here all came from an adult who received the AZD1222 COVID-19 vaccine. The CDR3 runs from the conserved cysteine through the conserved F or W. D genes are given only for firm matches. For some rows the clone size is stated as once, few or many, or as a class when expanded; others skip it.

cdr3_nt cdr3_aa clone_size j_call d_call v_call
TGTGCCAGCAGTTATAGGGGAGACCAAGAGACCCAGTACTTC CASSYRGDQETQYF NA TRBJ2-5 NA TRBV6-6
TGTGCCAGTAGCCTACTAGCGGTTTACAATGAGCAGTTCTTC CASSLLAVYNEQFF NA TRBJ2-1 TRBD2 TRBV19
TGTGCCAGCAGCTTCCTGGTGCAGACAGATACGCAGTATTTT CASSFLVQTDTQYF NA TRBJ2-3 NA TRBV5-5
TGCGCCAGCAGCTTGACCGGGGAGAACACTGAAGCTTTCTTT CASSLTGENTEAFF NA TRBJ1-1 NA TRBV5-1
TGCGCCAGCAGCTCGGGACTCTATAATTCACCCCTCCACTTT CASSSGLYNSPLHF NA TRBJ1-6 NA TRBV5-1
TGTGCCAGCAGTGGCCGGACCCGGTTCGAAAAACTGTTTTTT CASSGRTRFEKLFF NA TRBJ1-4 NA TRBV2
TGTGCCAGTGACTCCGGGGACAGTAATGAAAAACTGTTTTTT CASDSGDSNEKLFF NA TRBJ1-4 TRBD1 TRBV19
TGTGCCAGCAGCGTCGACAGGGCTGGAGATACGCAGTATTTT CASSVDRAGDTQYF NA TRBJ2-3 TRBD1 TRBV7-9
TGTGCCAGCAGTTACGATAGCAATCAGCCCCAGCATTTT CASSYDSNQPQHF NA TRBJ1-5 NA TRBV6-5
TGTGCCAGCAGCTCCGGACAGATGAACACTGAAGCTTTCTTT CASSSGQMNTEAFF NA TRBJ1-1 NA TRBV7-6
TGTGCCAGCAGCTTGTGGGGGAGCTCCTACGAGCAGTACTTC CASSLWGSSYEQYF NA TRBJ2-7 NA TRBV5-6
TGTGCCAGCAGTTTCGACAGGGGGCGGAATGAAAAACTGTTTTTT CASSFDRGRNEKLFF NA TRBJ1-4 TRBD1 TRBV6-5
TGTGCCAGCACCCTAGGAGAGTTGTCGGACGGCTACACCTTC CASTLGELSDGYTF NA TRBJ1-2 NA TRBV7-8
TGTGCCAGCAGCACCGGGGGGGGGCCCTCTGGAAACACCATATATTTT CASSTGGGPSGNTIYF few TRBJ1-3 NA TRBV7-8
TGTGCCAGCACCCTCGGGGGGCTCGGCTACACCTTC CASTLGGLGYTF NA TRBJ1-2 NA TRBV7-9
TGTGCCAGCAGTTTTATGGGGAATCAAGAGACCCAGTACTTC CASSFMGNQETQYF NA TRBJ2-5 NA TRBV27
TGTGCCGGGACAGGGGCTGGAGATACGCAGTATTTT CAGTGAGDTQYF NA TRBJ2-3 TRBD1 TRBV7-9
TGTGCCAGCAGCTGGGGTCTCTTCACAGATACGCAGTATTTT CASSWGLFTDTQYF NA TRBJ2-3 NA TRBV14
TGTGCCAGCAATGCGGGGGCCCACACAGATACGCAGTATTTT CASNAGAHTDTQYF NA TRBJ2-3 NA TRBV2
TGTGCCAGCAGCTTATCTCCCTCTGCTCCAAAACTGTTTTTT CASSLSPSAPKLFF NA TRBJ1-4 NA TRBV7-6
TGTGCCAACTCGTTGGCAGGGGACGAGCAGTACTTC CANSLAGDEQYF NA TRBJ2-7 NA TRBV10-3
TGTGCCAGCAGCTCTGGGAGAGACAATGAGCAGTTCTTC CASSSGRDNEQFF NA TRBJ2-1 NA TRBV7-3
TGTGCCAGCAGTTATTCCAGGACAGGGCTGGGTGAAAAACTGTTTTTT CASSYSRTGLGEKLFF once TRBJ1-4 TRBD1 TRBV6-5
TGTGCCAGCAGTGAACCCGGAACGAATTCACCCCTCCACTTT CASSEPGTNSPLHF NA TRBJ1-6 NA TRBV2
TGTGCCAGCACCATCTCGGTCGGGGAGAACACTGAAGCTTTCTTT CASTISVGENTEAFF NA TRBJ1-1 NA TRBV4-2
TGTGCCAGCAGAGCCGGCACAGGAGAGGGTCAGCCCCAGCATTTT CASRAGTGEGQPQHF once TRBJ1-5 NA TRBV6-5
TGTGCCAGCAGCTCACTAGGGACAAATAGCAATCAGCCCCAGCATTTT CASSSLGTNSNQPQHF NA TRBJ1-5 NA TRBV7-8
TGTGCCAGCTCACCACCGACAGGGTTCAGAGATACGCAGTATTTT CASSPPTGFRDTQYF NA TRBJ2-3 TRBD1 TRBV18
TGTGCCAGCAGCCGGACGGGACTCTCCTACGAGCAGTACTTC CASSRTGLSYEQYF NA TRBJ2-7 NA TRBV7-6
TGTGCCTGGGGGGGGCAGGCTAATTCACCCCTCCACTTT CAWGGQANSPLHF NA TRBJ1-6 NA TRBV30
TGTGCCAGCAGCCCAGACAGGGGTGAGACCCAGTACTTC CASSPDRGETQYF NA TRBJ2-5 TRBD1 TRBV7-3
TGTGCCAGCACCGGGACATATAGCAATCAGCCCCAGCATTTT CASTGTYSNQPQHF NA TRBJ1-5 NA TRBV2
TGTGCCAGCAGTCCGTGGGACACCAATCAGCCCCAGCATTTT CASSPWDTNQPQHF NA TRBJ1-5 NA TRBV6-2/TRBV6-3
TGTGCCAGCAGTGAATCCCAATTCGGGGCAGATACGCAGTATTTT CASSESQFGADTQYF NA TRBJ2-3 NA TRBV6-1
TGTGCCAGCAGTTTACAGATAGGGATTACGAGTTCACCCCTCCACTTT CASSLQIGITSSPLHF NA TRBJ1-6 NA TRBV27
TGTGCCAGCAGCCAAGGGACAGGGGGAACCCTCTACAATGAGCAGTTCTTC CASSQGTGGTLYNEQFF NA TRBJ2-1 TRBD1 TRBV5-6
TGTGCCAGCAGTACCTCTAGCGGGGGGGCCCTAGGCTCTGGGGCCAACGTCCTGACTTTC CASSTSSGGALGSGANVLTF few TRBJ2-6 TRBD2 TRBV6-2/TRBV6-3
TGTGCCAGCAGTTTAACGACAGCAAATGGAGCTTTCTTT CASSLTTANGAFF NA TRBJ1-1 NA TRBV12-3/TRBV12-4
TGTGCCAGCAGCTTGGACCCGGGATTCTACAATGAGCAGTTCTTC CASSLDPGFYNEQFF NA TRBJ2-1 NA TRBV5-5
TGTGCCAGCAGTTACACAATGGGACAGGGGGCTTTATACGAGCAGTACTTC CASSYTMGQGALYEQYF NA TRBJ2-7 TRBD1 TRBV6-2/TRBV6-3
TGTGCCAGCAGCACACGGGAGCTGGCCGGATATGGCTACACCTTC CASSTRELAGYGYTF NA TRBJ1-2 NA TRBV9
TGTGCCAGCAGTTACTCCACGGACAGGGGTATGATGGATGAGCAGTTCTTC CASSYSTDRGMMDEQFF NA TRBJ2-1 TRBD1 TRBV6-7
TGCAGCGTTGAAGGACTAAGGCCAGATACGCAGTATTTT CSVEGLRPDTQYF NA TRBJ2-3 NA TRBV29-1
TGTGCCAGCAGCGTCGCGGACAGGGGGTCCGGGGAGCTGTTTTTT CASSVADRGSGELFF NA TRBJ2-2 TRBD1 TRBV11-1
TGTGCCAGTAGTCTTCTTGGTGAAGGGGTCACCGGGGAGCTGTTTTTT CASSLLGEGVTGELFF NA TRBJ2-2 NA TRBV19
TGTGCCAGCAGCCTTATGACTAGCGGGACTTACAATGAGCAGTTCTTC CASSLMTSGTYNEQFF NA TRBJ2-1 TRBD2 TRBV3-1/TRBV3-2
TGTGCCAGTAGTGAAGGGCGATGGCAGCCCCAGCATTTT CASSEGRWQPQHF NA TRBJ1-5 NA TRBV19
TGTGCCAGCACCCGGGACAGCTCCACCGGGGAGCTGTTTTTT CASTRDSSTGELFF NA TRBJ2-2 TRBD1 TRBV6-5
TGTGCCAGCTCACCACAGGCGGGGGATACCGGGGAGCTGTTTTTT CASSPQAGDTGELFF NA TRBJ2-2 TRBD2 TRBV18